Below, one T cell receptor beta chain is given with its context. This entry is derived from a study of human T cells and chemical hapten exposure. Time point: pre-sensitization, week 0. Treatment here: therapeutic diphenylcyclopropenone sensitization with weekly scalp DPC. TCRdb re-called the RACE reads through MiXCR, storing one row per CDR3 protein. The sample yields some 84,000 distinct CDR3 sequences, 8.5% seen once. This CDR3 has 12 amino acids. The V gene's germline CDR1 is SGHNT and CDR2 YYREEE (reference sequence). The junction had 6 bases not matched to a gene; V was cut back by 0 bases and J by 15 bases.

This rearrangement joins TRBV5-4 to TRBJ2-1; 7 bases agree with TRBD1. This TCR came from a man aged 35 to 55 with alopecia areata. Some clones in this sample may be carry-over from other donors' samples. Source: whole blood, taken in connection with sensitization to the hapten diphenylcyclopropenone (DPC). CDR3 residues: CASSLEGQARFF. DNA for the CDR3: TGTGCCAGCAGCTTGGAAGGACAGGCAAGGTTCTTC. Full variable domain (missing parts from reference TRBV5-4 and TRBJ2-1): ETGVTQSPTHLIKTRGQQVTLRCSSQSGHNTVSWYQQALGQGPQFIFQYYREEENGRGNFPPRFSGLQFPNYSSELNVNALELDDSALYLCASSLEGQARFFGPGTRLTVL.